This T cell receptor (beta chain) was sequenced in a study of technical replicates of blood from several donors. The assay was immunoSEQ multiplex PCR, and TCRdb's table has in-frame clones only and misses some. The table has about 64,000 clones, 75% to 90% seen once. Sequencing was performed on PBMCs. The source of this sequence is a human donor in good health. Some clones in this sample may be carry-over from other donors' samples.

CDR3 nucleotides: TGTGCCAGCATCCATGGGCCGGGGGGGAGGACCGGGGAGCTGTTTTTT. Protein: CASIHGPGGRTGELFF. The chain joins TRBV5-4 to TRBJ2-2; 8 nucleotides line up with TRBD2. Germline trimming cut 6 bases from V and 5 bases from J; bases unmatched to any gene: 12. The CDR3 is made up of 16 amino acids. CDR1 is SGHNT, CDR2 YYREEE, per germline (reference sequence). The full variable domain, its missing parts supplied by reference TRBV5-4 and TRBJ2-2, is ETGVTQSPTHLIKTRGQQVTLRCSSQSGHNTVSWYQQALGQGPQFIFQYYREEENGRGNFPPRFSGLQFPNYSSELNVNALELDDSALYLCASIHGPGGRTGELFFGEGSRLTVL.